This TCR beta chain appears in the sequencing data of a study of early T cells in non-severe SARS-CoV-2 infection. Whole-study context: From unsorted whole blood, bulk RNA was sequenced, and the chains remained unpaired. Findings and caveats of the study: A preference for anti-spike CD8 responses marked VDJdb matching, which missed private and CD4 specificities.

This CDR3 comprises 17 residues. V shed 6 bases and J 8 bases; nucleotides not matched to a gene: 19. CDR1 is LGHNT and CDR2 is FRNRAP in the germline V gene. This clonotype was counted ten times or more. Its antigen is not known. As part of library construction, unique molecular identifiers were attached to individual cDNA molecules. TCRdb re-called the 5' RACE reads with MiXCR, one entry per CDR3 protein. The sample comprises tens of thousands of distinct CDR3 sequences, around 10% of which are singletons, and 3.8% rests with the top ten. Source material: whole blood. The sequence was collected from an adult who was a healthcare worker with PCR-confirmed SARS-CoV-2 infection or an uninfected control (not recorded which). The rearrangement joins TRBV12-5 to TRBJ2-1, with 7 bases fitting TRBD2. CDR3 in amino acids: CASGADIGGGFFDEQFF. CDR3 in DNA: TGTGCTAGTGGCGCCGACATTGGCGGGGGATTTTTTGATGAGCAGTTCTTC. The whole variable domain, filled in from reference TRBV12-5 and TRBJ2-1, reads DARVTQTPRHKVTEMGQEVTMRCQPILGHNTVFWYRQTMMQGLELLAYFRNRAPLDDSGMPKDRFSAEMPDATLATLKIQPSEPRDSAVYFCASGADIGGGFFDEQFFGPGTRLTVL.